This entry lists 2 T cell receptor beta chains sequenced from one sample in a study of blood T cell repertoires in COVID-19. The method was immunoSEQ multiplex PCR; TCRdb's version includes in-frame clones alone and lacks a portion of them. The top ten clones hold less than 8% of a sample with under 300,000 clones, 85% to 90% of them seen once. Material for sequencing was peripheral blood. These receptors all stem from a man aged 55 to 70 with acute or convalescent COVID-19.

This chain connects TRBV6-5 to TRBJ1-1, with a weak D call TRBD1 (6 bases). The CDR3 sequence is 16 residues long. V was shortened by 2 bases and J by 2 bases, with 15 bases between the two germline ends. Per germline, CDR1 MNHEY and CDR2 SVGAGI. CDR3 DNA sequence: TGTGCCAGCAGTTACGCGGGGGCCGGACTTAACACTGAAGCTTTCTTT. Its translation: CASSYAGAGLNTEAFF.

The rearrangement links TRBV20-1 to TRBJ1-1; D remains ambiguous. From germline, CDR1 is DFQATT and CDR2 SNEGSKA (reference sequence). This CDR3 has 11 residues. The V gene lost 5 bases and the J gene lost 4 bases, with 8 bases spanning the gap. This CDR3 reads CSAPFSTEAFF. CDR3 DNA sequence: TGCAGTGCTCCTTTTAGCACTGAAGCTTTCTTT.